These 3 T cell receptor beta chains originate from one sample sequenced in a study of blood T cell repertoires in COVID-19. Profiling relied on immunoSEQ multiplex PCR, and the TCRdb table lists in-frame clones only, not all of them. The repertoire includes approximately 290,000 clones, approximately 83% of them detected once, and 4% to 4.5% sits in the top ten. The source material was PBMCs or T cells enriched from blood (not recorded which). These receptors were obtained from a woman aged 25 to 39 who had recovered from COVID-19.

The chain has TRBV11-1 and TRBJ1-1; D call uncertain. The V end was cut by 5 bases, the J end by 0 bases, with 13 bases between. The CDR3 extends over 15 amino acids. Per germline, CDR1 SGHAT and CDR2 FQDESV (reference sequence). Here the CDR3 DNA reads TGTGCCAGCAGCCCTGACGCGGGTATGAACACTGAAGCTTTCTTT. It codes for CASSPDAGMNTEAFF.

This clone was found once. The rearrangement uses TRBV5-1 and TRBJ1-2; D ambiguous. In germline, CDR1 is SGHRS, CDR2 YFSETQ. The CDR3 runs 13 residues. Trimming removed 0 bases at V and 3 bases at J, with 6 bases between. CDR3 coding DNA: TGCGCCAGCAGCTTGGAAGCTGACTATGGCTACACCTTC. It translates to CASSLEADYGYTF.

This chain uses TRBV7-2 with TRBJ1-5; no definite D call. CDR1 and CDR2 (germline): SGHTA, FQGNSA. The CDR3 is made up of 13 amino acids. V was trimmed by 4 bases and J by 3 bases, leaving 7 bases between them. The CDR3 DNA is TGTGCCAGCAGCTCGCGGAACAATCAGCCCCAGCATTTT. This gives the protein CASSSRNNQPQHF.